Listed below are T cell receptor beta chains from one sample, sequenced in a study of human T cells and chemical hapten exposure. One entry per CDR3 protein, called by TCRdb with MiXCR from the RACE reads. The table records fewer than 50,000 distinct CDR3 sequences, just under 4% of them present only once. The starting material was whole blood, obtained in connection with sensitization to the hapten diphenylcyclopropenone (DPC). The receptors shown here come from a man in his forties or fifties with alopecia areata. Some clones in this sample may be carry-over from other donors' samples. Both conserved end residues are part of each CDR3. D genes are given only for firm matches. Clone size, where shown, is once, few, many, or a class for clones that have expanded.

D gene,J gene,V gene,clone size,CDR3 DNA,CDR3 protein
-,TRBJ1-4,TRBV20-1,few,TGCAGTGCCCGTATTTGGGACACTAATGAAAAACTGTTTTTT,CSARIWDTNEKLFF
-,TRBJ2-7,TRBV5-1,many,TGCGCCAGCAGCCCGGACGGGGGCCCCTACTCCTACGAGCAGTACTTC,CASSPDGGPYSYEQYF
TRBD2,TRBJ2-2,TRBV5-1,few,TGCGCCAGCAGCGCCACGGTAGCGGGAGCGAACACCGGGGAGCTGTTTTTT,CASSATVAGANTGELFF
TRBD2,TRBJ2-3,TRBV20-1,many,TGCAGTGCTAGAGATATAAAACTAGCGGGAGGGCCTGAGACAGATACGCAGTATTTT,CSARDIKLAGGPETDTQYF
TRBD2,TRBJ2-7,TRBV4-1,many,TGCGCCAGCAGCCAAGGGACTAGCGGGAGCTCCTACGAGCAGTACTTC,CASSQGTSGSSYEQYF
TRBD1,TRBJ1-3,TRBV27,many,TGTGCCAGCAGTGCCGGACAGGGAGCTGGAAACACCATATATTTT,CASSAGQGAGNTIYF
TRBD1,TRBJ1-1,TRBV12-3/TRBV12-4,many,TGTGCCAGCAGGACCCTTGGACAGGGGGCGGTTGAAGCTTTCTTT,CASRTLGQGAVEAFF
-,TRBJ2-1,TRBV28,many,TGTGCCAGCAGCCGCCAGGGCCCGGAGCAGTTCTTC,CASSRQGPEQFF
TRBD1,TRBJ1-1,TRBV6-1,many,TGTGCCAGCAGGCAAACCGGGACAGGGGGAAGAACCGCTGAAGCTTTCTTT,CASRQTGTGGRTAEAFF
TRBD2,TRBJ2-2,TRBV30,many,TGTGCCTTTAGCGGGACGGGAACCGGGGAGCTGTTTTTT,CAFSGTGTGELFF
-,TRBJ1-1,TRBV5-4,many,TGTGCCAGCTCCCTCGCGGGGGGGGGCACTGAAGCTTTCTTT,CASSLAGGGTEAFF
-,TRBJ2-2,TRBV7-2,-,TGTGCCAGTCCAGGCAGCACCGGGGAGCTGTTTTTT,CASPGSTGELFF
TRBD1,TRBJ2-7,TRBV7-9,many,TGTGCCAGCAGCACCCGGGACAGGGGCCATCCCTACGAGCAGTACTTC,CASSTRDRGHPYEQYF
TRBD1,TRBJ2-2,TRBV25-1,few,TGTGCCAGCAGTGACAGGGGGCAGCCCGGGGAGCTGTTTTTT,CASSDRGQPGELFF
-,TRBJ2-7,TRBV2,many,TGTGCCAGCAGTGACAGGGGTACCTACGAGCAGTACTTC,CASSDRGTYEQYF
-,TRBJ1-5,TRBV29-1,many,TGCAGCGCCCGGGACAACTACAATCAGCCCCAGCATTTT,CSARDNYNQPQHF
-,TRBJ1-4,TRBV5-1,-,TGCGCCAGCAGCACCGGACGGAGTACTAATGAAAAACTGTTTTTT,CASSTGRSTNEKLFF
TRBD2,TRBJ2-2,TRBV7-2,many,TGTGCCAGCACCCTGAGGGGCGGGGCGGGAGAATTGTCCGGGGAGCTGTTTTTT,CASTLRGGAGELSGELFF
-,TRBJ1-1,TRBV4-3,many,TGCGCCAGCAGCCAAGGAATCAGCCCGAACACTGAAGCTTTCTTT,CASSQGISPNTEAFF
-,TRBJ2-3,TRBV15,-,TGTGCCACCAGCAGAGTCCCGGGGGAGGTAGATACGCAGTATTTT,CATSRVPGEVDTQYF
-,TRBJ1-6,TRBV30,few,TGTGCCTCAAGGGACGATTCACCCCTCCACTTT,CASRDDSPLHF
-,TRBJ1-4,TRBV18,-,TGTGCCAGCTCACCTGATACCGACGGTAATGAAAAACTGTTTTTT,CASSPDTDGNEKLFF